The 4 T cell receptor beta chains below come from one sample, sequenced in a study of graft-versus-host responses after intestinal transplantation. Sequencing used immunoSEQ multiplex PCR; TCRdb keeps in-frame clones, though not all of them. The table shows 19,000 or so clones, with approximately 89% occurring only once. Sequencing was performed on PBMCs, taken just over 230 days after intestinal transplant. The source of these receptors is a human patient who received an intestinal transplant, so some T cells may come from the graft donor.

V is TRBV4-1 and J is TRBJ2-5; 7 bases are shared with TRBD1. TRBJ2-7 explains the end of the DNA better; the J call may be wrong. The germline gives CDR1 MGHRA, CDR2 YSYEKL. CDR3 length: 15 residues. The CDR3 DNA reads as TGCGCCAGCAGCGCCTCGACAGGGCGAAACTACGAGCAGTACTTC. The encoded protein is CASSASTGRNYEQYF.

The rearrangement joins TRBV5-8 to TRBJ2-7; no clear D gene. V dropped 5 bases and J dropped 4 bases, with 16 bases sitting between them. The CDR3 extends over 14 amino acids. Germline assignment: CDR1 SGHTS and CDR2 YDEGEE. Here the CDR3 reads CASSPFRRYYEQYF. The CDR3 DNA reads as TGTGCCAGCAGTCCCTTCAGACGCTATTACGAGCAGTACTTC.

There are a few counts of this clone. This chain links TRBV7-9 with TRBJ1-3, with 7 bases identical to TRBD1. This CDR3 region has 16 residues. CDR1 and CDR2 from the germline V gene are SEHNR and FQNEAQ (reference sequence). V was pared by 5 bases and J by 0 bases, with 7 bases of the junction left unmatched. As DNA, the CDR3 is TGTGCCAGCAGCCCTTGGACAGGCGTCTCTGGAAACACCATATATTTT. It codes for CASSPWTGVSGNTIYF.

In the case of this clone: A much larger clone differs from this one at a single base, so this may be a read error. This chain joins TRBV4-2 and TRBJ2-6; TRBD1 or TRBD2 may be the D gene (6 bases each). V lost 3 bases to trimming and J lost 3 bases, with 12 bases between them. The CDR3 has 16 amino acids. Germline CDR1 reads LGHNA; CDR2 reads YNFKEQ. The CDR3 coding sequence is TGTGCCAGCAGCCACGAGGAGGGGGATGGGGCCAACGTCCTGACTTTC. Translating gives CASSHEEGDGANVLTF.